The 27 T cell receptor beta chains below all came from one sample that was sequenced in a study of neurological immune-mediated disorders (dated by TCRdb to about 2019). Library preparation used 5' RACE. Sequenced on an Illumina HiSeq 2500. TCRdb reran the public reads through fastp at Q25 and MiXCR, keeping productive beta chains. Rows are unified per CDR3 protein, each entry keeping the most common DNA and genes. Recorded for this sample are tens of thousands of distinct CDR3 sequences; about 5.1% of them occurred a single time. The ten most abundant clones make up around 2.2% of the sample. Sample: PBMCs. These receptors were taken from a woman in her seventies with multiple sclerosis.

This clonotype was counted many times. As DNA, the CDR3 is TGCGCCAGCAGCTTGGTGGCAGTTAGCACAGATACGCAGTATTTT. Protein product: CASSLVAVSTDTQYF. The chain has TRBV5-1 and TRBJ2-3; no clear D. The CDR3 runs 15 residues. V was clipped by 0 bases and J by 0 bases, with 8 bases between them. The germline gives CDR1 SGHRS, CDR2 YFSETQ.

The chain carries TRBV7-9 and TRBJ2-1; D is ambiguous. V was trimmed by 2 bases and J by 3 bases, leaving 5 bases between them. Germline values: CDR1 SEHNR, CDR2 FQNEAQ (reference sequence). This CDR3 comprises 13 residues. The CDR3 spells CASSLSNYNEQFF. The CDR3, as DNA: TGTGCCAGCAGCTTATCAAACTACAATGAGCAGTTCTTC.

This clonotype was observed at least ten times. The J gene is TRBJ2-7, the V gene TRBV10-3, with 7 bases fitting TRBD2. J gave up 0 bases and V 7 bases, and 9 bases lay outside the gene matches. Germline V gene sequence: CDR1 ENHRY, CDR2 SYGVKD. CDR3 length: 15 residues. The CDR3 sequence is CAITPGLPISYEQYF. The CDR3 region has the DNA TGTGCCATCACCCCGGGACTACCCATCTCCTACGAGCAGTACTTC.

This clonotype came up many times. The chain uses TRBV7-9 and TRBJ1-2, with D unresolved. CDR3 length: 13 residues. CDR1 SEHNR and CDR2 FQNEAQ come from the germline V gene (reference sequence). V was pared by 0 bases and J by 8 bases, with 10 bases between. CDR3 DNA sequence: TGTGCCAGCAGCTTAGCGCATCTGGGGGGCTACACCTTC. This sequence encodes CASSLAHLGGYTF.

This clonotype showed up many times. The chain joins TRBV18 to TRBJ2-7; D uncertain. This CDR3 has 14 amino acids. V was cut by 2 bases and J by 5 bases, with 13 bases left in between. Germline V lookup: CDR1 KGHSH, CDR2 LQKENI. The CDR3 DNA reads as TGTGCCAGCTCACCATTGAGTGTCAGCAACGAGCAGTACTTC. Residues: CASSPLSVSNEQYF.

Ten or more counts support this clonotype. The chain joins TRBV7-3 to TRBJ2-1; possible D gene TRBD2, 5 bases. The CDR3 consists of 15 residues. V dropped 5 bases and J dropped 4 bases, with 15 bases sitting between them. Germline V lookup: CDR1 SGHTA, CDR2 FQGTGA. The CDR3 nucleotides read TGTGCCAGCAGCCCCCGTGGGAGCGTATACAATGAGCAGTTCTTC. As protein: CASSPRGSVYNEQFF. Complete variable domain (other parts from reference TRBV7-3 and TRBJ2-1): GAGVSQTPSNKVTEKGKYVELRCDPISGHTALYWYRQSLGQGPEFLIYFQGTGAADDSGLPNDRFFAVRPEGSVSTLKIQRTERGDSAVYLCASSPRGSVYNEQFFGPGTRLTVL.

Notes on this clonotype: Possible read error: a much larger clone is one base away. The J gene is TRBJ1-1, the V gene TRBV20-1, with TRBD1 matching over 9 bases. Germline V CDR1 and CDR2: DFQATT, SNEGSKA (reference sequence). CDR3 length: 13 amino acids. V gave up 5 bases and J gave up 5 bases; unmatched junction bases: 6. In DNA, the CDR3 is TGCAGTGCTCCTATGGACAGGGGTACTGAAGCTTTCTTT. Amino acids: CSAPMDRGTEAFF.

V gene TRBV7-7 combines with J gene TRBJ2-2; TRBD1 or TRBD2 may be the D gene (5 bases each). The CDR3 has 13 amino acids. V lost 4 bases, J lost 6 bases, and 9 bases lay in between. Germline-derived CDR1 and CDR2 are SSHAT and FNYEAQ (reference sequence). Written as DNA, the CDR3 is TGTGCCAGCAGCTCAGAGGGGTCCGGGGAGCTGTTTTTT. Its protein is CASSSEGSGELFF.

This clonotype was observed many times. The gene calls are TRBV6-6 and TRBJ2-2, with TRBD1 matching over 9 bases. CDR1 is MNHNY and CDR2 is SVGAGI in the germline V gene (reference sequence). The V and J ends lost 7 bases and 5 bases, in that order; junction bases with no gene match: 8. The CDR3 totals 15 residues. The CDR3 region is CASIPGQGRTGELFF. The DNA for the CDR3 is TGTGCCAGCATCCCGGGACAGGGAAGGACCGGGGAGCTGTTTTTT.

This clonotype came up a few times. This chain joins TRBV10-3 and TRBJ2-1; possibly TRBD1 for D (5 bases). Germline V gene lookup returns CDR1 ENHRY and CDR2 SYGVKD. The V gene lost 2 bases and the J gene lost 5 bases, with 13 bases spanning the gap. The CDR3 runs 15 residues. The CDR3 protein is CAISEVTATNNEQFF. The CDR3 nucleotides read TGTGCCATCAGTGAGGTGACAGCAACAAACAATGAGCAGTTCTTC.

There are many counts of this clonotype. The chain couples TRBV29-1 to TRBJ2-5; unclear D gene. CDR1 is SQVTM, CDR2 ANQGSEA, per germline. There are 11 residues in the CDR3. V shed 4 bases and J shed 4 bases, with 7 bases lying between them. Written as DNA, the CDR3 is TGCAGCGTTGTATTCGGAGAGACCCAGTACTTC. Protein product: CSVVFGETQYF.

This clonotype turned up a few times. The rearrangement uses TRBV23-1 and TRBJ1-5; a weak D match, TRBD1 (6 bases). Being an ORF, TRBV23-1 has a function that is uncertain. The CDR3 covers 16 residues. Deletions cut 4 bases from V and 3 bases from J, with 16 bases between. CDR3 bases: TGCGCCAGCAGTCCTGAGGGGGTTGGCGACAATCAGCCCCAGCATTTT. Amino acid sequence: CASSPEGVGDNQPQHF.

In this sample, this clonotype turned up many times. The rearrangement joins TRBV2 to TRBJ1-2; D possibly corresponds to TRBD1 (6 bases). The CDR3 sequence is 14 residues long. Trimming stripped 5 bases from V and 4 bases from J, with 14 bases between. Germline CDR1 and CDR2: SNHLY and FYNNEI. CDR3 amino acids: CASSLMTGSYGYTF. The CDR3 bases are TGTGCCAGCAGTTTGATGACAGGCTCCTATGGCTACACCTTC.

This clonotype was detected ten times or more. This chain connects TRBV5-1 to TRBJ1-1; 8 positions agree with TRBD1. The CDR3 runs to 15 residues. J was trimmed by 4 bases and V by 4 bases; bases with no gene match: 9. Germline V lookup: CDR1 SGHRS, CDR2 YFSETQ. As DNA, the CDR3 is TGCGCCAGCAGCACCGGACAGGGAGGTTCCACTGAAGCTTTCTTT. It specifies CASSTGQGGSTEAFF.

This clonotype appeared many times. V is TRBV6-2 or TRBV6-3 and J is TRBJ1-2; D is unresolved. Per germline, CDR1 MNHEY and CDR2 SVGEGT. Trimming removed 7 bases from V and 5 bases from J, with 17 bases in between. This CDR3 contains 14 residues. The DNA of the CDR3 is TGTGCCAGCACCGACCCTCCGGGGAATTATGGCTACACCTTC. It is translated as CASTDPPGNYGYTF.

This clonotype has a count of ten or more. V and J are TRBV3-1 and TRBJ2-2, with unresolved D. The CDR3 has 14 amino acids. Germline V gives CDR1 LGHDT, CDR2 YNNKEL (reference sequence). V was cut by 7 bases and J by 0 bases, with 9 bases left in between. CDR3 coding DNA: TGTGCCAGCACCGGGCTGTCGAACACCGGGGAGCTGTTTTTT. Its protein product is CASTGLSNTGELFF.

The chain carries TRBV20-1 and TRBJ2-4; D possibly corresponds to TRBD2 (6 bases). Germline V CDR1 and CDR2: DFQATT, SNEGSKA (reference sequence). Trimming took 6 bases from V and 4 from J, leaving 13 bases between them. The CDR3 has 13 residues. This CDR3 is CSAPGLVKNIQYF. The DNA of the CDR3 is TGCAGTGCACCGGGACTTGTAAAAAACATTCAGTACTTC.

This clonotype was recorded many times. This chain links TRBV20-1 with TRBJ2-3; 7 bases are shared with TRBD1. The CDR3 contains 13 residues. In germline, CDR1 is DFQATT, CDR2 SNEGSKA (reference sequence). V gave up 1 base and J gave up 4 bases; unmatched junction bases: 2. CDR3 residues: CSARGGGADTQYF. The CDR3 region has the DNA TGCAGTGCTAGAGGAGGGGGCGCAGATACGCAGTATTTT.

This clonotype came up many times. The chain joins TRBV18 to TRBJ2-1, with D possibly being TRBD2 (6 bases). The V end lost 3 bases, the J end lost 7 bases, and 10 bases lay between the germline ends. The CDR3 sequence is 13 residues long. Germline CDR1 and CDR2: KGHSH and LQKENI. In nucleotides, the CDR3 is TGTGCCAGCTCACCGGACGGAGGGAATGAGCAGTTCTTC. It yields the protein CASSPDGGNEQFF.

This clonotype was seen many times. This rearrangement joins TRBV12-3 or TRBV12-4 to TRBJ1-1; no definite D call. Deletions cut 2 bases from V and 3 bases from J, with 7 bases between. This CDR3 has 13 amino acids. CDR3 sequence: CASSLNEDTEAFF. CDR3 DNA: TGTGCCAGCAGTTTAAATGAGGACACTGAAGCTTTCTTT.

This clonotype has at least ten counts. The rearrangement joins TRBV7-9 to TRBJ1-2; D is ambiguous. This CDR3 has 14 residues. Germline V lookup: CDR1 SEHNR, CDR2 FQNEAQ (reference sequence). V lost 5 bases and J lost 7, with 17 bases in between. The CDR3 here is CASSLADQARGYTF. CDR3 in DNA: TGTGCCAGCAGCCTGGCAGACCAGGCTCGTGGCTACACCTTC.

This clonotype was recorded at least ten times. V gene TRBV12-3 or TRBV12-4 combines with J gene TRBJ1-2, with TRBD1 matching 7 bases. Trimming took 6 bases from V and 8 from J; bases not matched to a gene: 9. This CDR3 contains 13 residues. The CDR3: CASRRQGVGGYTF. Here the CDR3 DNA reads TGTGCCAGCAGACGTCAGGGGGTGGGAGGCTACACCTTC.

In this sample, this clonotype turned up many times. The chain has TRBV9 and TRBJ2-7; 8 bases align to TRBD1. Trimming cost V 4 bases and J 0 bases; bases outside gene matches: 6. The CDR3 spans 15 residues. Germline CDR1 SGDLS, CDR2 YYNGEE. In nucleotides, the CDR3 is TGTGCCAGCAGCCCACAGGGGGACCCCTCCTACGAGCAGTACTTC. It yields the protein CASSPQGDPSYEQYF. The full variable domain, with the rest looked up from reference TRBV9 and TRBJ2-7, is DSGVTQTPKHLITATGQRVTLRCSPRSGDLSVYWYQQSLDQGLQFLIQYYNGEERAKGNILERFSAQQFPDLHSELNLSSLELGDSALYFCASSPQGDPSYEQYFGPGTRLTVT.

This clonotype was observed at least ten times. V and J are TRBV6-5 and TRBJ2-7, with D perhaps given as TRBD1 or TRBD2 (6 bases each). Trimming left V 2 bases short and J 6 bases short, with 17 bases between. The CDR3 has 15 residues. Germline values: CDR1 MNHEY, CDR2 SVGAGI. CDR3 DNA: TGTGCCAGCAGTTACACCTGGGGGGTAGGGGGCGAGCAGTACTTC. Its protein product is CASSYTWGVGGEQYF.

This clonotype was seen ten or more times. V and J are TRBV24-1 and TRBJ2-1; D is tentatively TRBD1 or TRBD2 (7 bases each). This CDR3 region has 14 residues. V shed 6 bases and J shed 3 bases, with 11 bases lying between them. Germline V CDR1 and CDR2: KGHDR, SFDVKD. The CDR3 loop reads CATSPGGVYNEQFF. The CDR3 region has the DNA TGTGCCACCAGTCCAGGGGGGGTCTACAATGAGCAGTTCTTC.

This clonotype was seen repeatedly, ten times or more. The chain is built from TRBV18 and TRBJ2-1; TRBD2 aligns across 9 bases. This CDR3 is 15 amino acids long. Germline V gives CDR1 KGHSH, CDR2 LQKENI. V was pared by 3 bases and J by 6 bases, with 6 bases of the junction left unmatched. DNA of the CDR3: TGTGCCAGCTCACCGGTTAGCGGGAGCGCCAATGAGCAGTTCTTC. As protein: CASSPVSGSANEQFF.

This clonotype showed up many times. V is TRBV20-1 and J is TRBJ2-3; 8 bases are shared with TRBD2. The germline CDR1 and CDR2 sequences are DFQATT and SNEGSKA (reference sequence). J was trimmed by 1 base and V by 4 bases; bases with no gene match: 10. This CDR3 is built from 16 residues. CDR3 residues: CSAKTSLAGRTDTQYF. CDR3 bases: TGCAGTGCTAAAACCTCTCTAGCGGGCCGCACAGATACGCAGTATTTT.